This T cell receptor (beta chain) stems from a study of regulatory T cells in long-lasting Graves disease. As for time point: newly diagnosed GD, antithyroid drugs for less than 3 months. RNA extracted from PBMCs served as the sequencing template. Guidelines of the American Thyroid Association were used to diagnose Graves' disease. This clonotype was seen ten or more times. With iRepertoire HTBI primers and Arm-PCR of CDR3 regions, TCR beta libraries were built. MiXCR, applied by TCRdb to the multiplex PCR reads, yields one record per CDR3 protein. Here the sample spans about 540,000 distinct CDR3 sequences, approximately 15% being singletons. The CDR3 sequence is 14 residues long. CDR1 and CDR2 from the germline V gene are SEHNR and FQNEAQ (reference sequence). V was clipped by 4 bases and J by 5 bases, with 13 bases between them. The same data also contributed to another study, on T cells in Graves' hyperthyroidism and ophthalmopathy.

The receptor's source is a man aged 25 to 40 with Graves disease. This material consisted of peripheral blood mononuclear cells (PBMCs), taken at new diagnosis, from a patient treated with antithyroid drugs. The rearrangement joins TRBV7-9 to TRBJ2-3; a possible D gene is TRBD1 (5 bases). Written as DNA, the CDR3 is TGTGCCAGCAGCTCCCAGGGCAGCCTAGATACGCAGTATTTT. Translating it yields CASSSQGSLDTQYF.